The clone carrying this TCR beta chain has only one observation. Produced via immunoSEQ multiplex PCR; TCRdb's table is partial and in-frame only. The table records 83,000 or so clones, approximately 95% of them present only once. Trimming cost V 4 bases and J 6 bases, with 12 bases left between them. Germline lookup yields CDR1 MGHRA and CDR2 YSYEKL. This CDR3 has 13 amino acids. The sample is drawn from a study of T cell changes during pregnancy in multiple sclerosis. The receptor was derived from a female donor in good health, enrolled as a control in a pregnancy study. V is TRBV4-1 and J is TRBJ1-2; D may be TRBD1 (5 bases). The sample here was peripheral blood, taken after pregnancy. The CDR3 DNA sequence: TGCGCCAGCAGCCCGCAGGGTAAGGATGGCTACACCTTC. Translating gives CASSPQGKDGYTF.